This TCR beta chain was sequenced during a study of T cell responses to AZD1222 COVID-19 vaccine. Looking at the study overall: Combined were second doses at about 4 or about 12 weeks. Findings and limits, study-wide: With two AZD1222 doses given, Spike-specific TCR breadth and depth both rose.

Worth noting for this clone: Its specificity is not known.

Germline CDR1 reads ENHRY; CDR2 reads SYGVKD. Trimming removed 7 bases from V and 1 base from J, with 7 bases in between. CDR3 length: 12 amino acids. Clones were read by immunoSEQ multiplex PCR, and TCRdb kept only the in-frame ones, dropping some. Of 110,000 to 150,000 clones listed, 75% to 90% are singletons. Sequences were derived from peripheral blood, sampled on day 0 of AZD1222 vaccination. The gene calls are TRBV10-3 and TRBJ1-1, with D uncertain. This receptor was obtained from an adult in good health. This chain's CDR3 is CAITGENTEAFF. CDR3 nucleotide sequence: TGTGCCATCACTGGGGAGAACACTGAAGCTTTCTTT.